Listed below are T cell receptor beta chains from one sample, sequenced in a study of blood T cell repertoires in COVID-19. Sequencing used immunoSEQ multiplex PCR; TCRdb keeps in-frame clones, though not all of them. Among some 120,000 clones listed, approximately 81% were seen once. Source material: peripheral blood. The source of these receptors is a man in his sixties with acute or convalescent COVID-19. Each CDR3 is given with its conserved first and last residue. D genes are given only for firm matches. The size entry is marked missing in some rows and otherwise reads once, few, many or a size class.

V: TRBV5-1; size: NA; D: NA; J: TRBJ2-3; CDR3: CASSLLTSTDTQYF; DNA: TGCGCCAGCAGCTTGTTAACAAGCACAGATACGCAGTATTTT
V: TRBV7-9; size: few; D: NA; J: TRBJ1-2; CDR3: CASSLGGQDPYGYTF; DNA: TGTGCCAGCAGCTTAGGGGGGCAGGATCCCTATGGCTACACCTTC
V: TRBV3-1/TRBV3-2; size: NA; D: NA; J: TRBJ2-3; CDR3: CASSRTQQAQYF; DNA: TGTGCCAGCAGCCGGACTCAGCAGGCGCAGTATTTT
V: TRBV5-1; size: many; D: NA; J: TRBJ2-5; CDR3: CASSLVVPGGETQYF; DNA: TGCGCCAGCAGCTTGGTAGTTCCGGGGGGCGAGACCCAGTACTTC
V: TRBV6-5; size: once; D: NA; J: TRBJ2-7; CDR3: CASKIPGGYEQYF; DNA: TGTGCCAGCAAAATTCCCGGAGGCTACGAGCAGTACTTC
V: TRBV4-1; size: NA; D: NA; J: TRBJ2-1; CDR3: CASSKDYYNEQFF; DNA: TGCGCCAGCAGCAAAGACTACTACAATGAGCAGTTCTTC
V: TRBV3-1/TRBV3-2; size: NA; D: NA; J: TRBJ1-1; CDR3: CASSPKRGGWNTEAFF; DNA: TGTGCCAGCAGCCCAAAACGGGGGGGGTGGAACACTGAAGCTTTCTTT
V: TRBV14; size: NA; D: TRBD1; J: TRBJ2-1; CDR3: CASSQVLSGTGVNEQFF; DNA: TGTGCCAGCAGCCAAGTGTTATCCGGGACAGGGGTCAATGAGCAGTTCTTC
V: TRBV3-1/TRBV3-2; size: NA; D: TRBD1; J: TRBJ1-2; CDR3: CASSQDTGQPQNYGYTF; DNA: TGTGCCAGCAGCCAAGATACGGGACAGCCTCAGAACTATGGCTACACCTTC
V: TRBV6-5; size: NA; D: TRBD2; J: TRBJ2-2; CDR3: CASNRLAGDTGELFF; DNA: TGTGCCAGCAATAGACTAGCGGGAGACACCGGGGAGCTGTTTTTT
V: TRBV5-1; size: NA; D: TRBD1; J: TRBJ2-3; CDR3: CASSARQGVPDTQYF; DNA: TGCGCCAGCAGCGCCCGACAGGGAGTTCCAGATACGCAGTATTTT
V: TRBV7-6; size: NA; D: NA; J: TRBJ1-2; CDR3: CASSLGGREIGYTF; DNA: TGTGCCAGCAGCTTAGGGGGCAGGGAAATAGGCTACACCTTC
V: TRBV5-1; size: NA; D: NA; J: TRBJ1-1; CDR3: CASSFGFEAFF; DNA: TGCGCCAGCAGCTTCGGGTTTGAAGCTTTCTTT
V: TRBV4-1; size: NA; D: NA; J: TRBJ1-6; CDR3: CASSLEGYRASYNSPLHF; DNA: TGCGCCAGCAGCCTAGAAGGATACAGGGCCTCCTATAATTCACCCCTCCACTTT
V: TRBV18; size: NA; D: NA; J: TRBJ1-4; CDR3: CASSPRLNEKLFF; DNA: TGTGCCAGCTCACCACGACTTAATGAAAAACTGTTTTTT
V: TRBV19; size: NA; D: TRBD1; J: TRBJ1-1; CDR3: CASSLQGRARAFF; DNA: TGTGCCAGTAGTCTACAGGGGCGAGCTCGGGCTTTCTTT
V: TRBV5-1; size: NA; D: NA; J: TRBJ2-5; CDR3: CASSSQGRGETQYF; DNA: TGCGCCAGCAGCTCTCAGGGGAGGGGAGAGACCCAGTACTTC
V: TRBV6-5; size: NA; D: TRBD1; J: TRBJ2-2; CDR3: CASSSTGTGFGELFF; DNA: TGTGCCAGCAGTAGCACTGGGACAGGCTTCGGGGAGCTGTTTTTT
V: TRBV7-9; size: NA; D: TRBD1; J: TRBJ1-2; CDR3: CASSHETGGNYGYTF; DNA: TGTGCCAGCAGTCATGAGACAGGGGGGAACTATGGCTACACCTTC
V: TRBV3-1/TRBV3-2; size: NA; D: NA; J: TRBJ1-1; CDR3: CASSQVGGNTEAFF; DNA: TGTGCCAGCAGCCAAGTGGGGGGGAACACTGAAGCTTTCTTT
V: TRBV10-3; size: NA; D: NA; J: TRBJ2-3; CDR3: CATLGEGTQYF; DNA: TGTGCCACCCTCGGAGAGGGTACGCAGTATTTT
V: TRBV6-5; size: NA; D: TRBD1; J: TRBJ1-5; CDR3: CASTPGQGYQPQHF; DNA: TGTGCCAGCACTCCGGGACAGGGTTATCAGCCCCAGCATTTT
V: TRBV11-2; size: NA; D: NA; J: TRBJ2-5; CDR3: CASSYSGETQYF; DNA: TGTGCCAGCAGCTATTCAGGGGAGACCCAGTACTTC
V: TRBV12-5; size: NA; D: TRBD1; J: TRBJ1-5; CDR3: CASGRDRGNQPQHF; DNA: TGTGCTAGTGGTCGGGACAGGGGCAATCAGCCCCAGCATTTT
V: TRBV7-3; size: NA; D: NA; J: TRBJ2-5; CDR3: CASSPRQGSQTQYF; DNA: TGTGCCAGCAGCCCACGGCAGGGGTCGCAGACCCAGTACTTC
V: TRBV29-1; size: once; D: TRBD2; J: TRBJ2-2; CDR3: CSAWGLAGLSGELFF; DNA: TGCAGCGCCTGGGGGTTAGCGGGGCTTAGCGGGGAGCTGTTTTTT